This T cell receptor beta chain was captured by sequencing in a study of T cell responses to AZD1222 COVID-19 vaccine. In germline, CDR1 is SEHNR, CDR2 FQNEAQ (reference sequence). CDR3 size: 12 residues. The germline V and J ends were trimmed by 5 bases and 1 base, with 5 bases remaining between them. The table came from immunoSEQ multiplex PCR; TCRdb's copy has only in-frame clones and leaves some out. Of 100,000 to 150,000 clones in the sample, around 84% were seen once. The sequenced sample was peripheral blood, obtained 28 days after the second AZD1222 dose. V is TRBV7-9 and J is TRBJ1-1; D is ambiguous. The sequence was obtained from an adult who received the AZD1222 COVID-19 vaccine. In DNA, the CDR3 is TGTGCCAGCAGCCACACGAACACTGAAGCTTTCTTT. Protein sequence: CASSHTNTEAFF.